This TCR beta chain was identified in a study of prognosis after radiotherapy for stage I lung cancer. This clonotype has ten or more counts. Its antigen is currently unknown. The genomic DNA TCR beta CDR3 region underwent two rounds of multiplex PCR. Primers (each specific to one TRBV or TRBJ gene) were used in first-round PCR. In TCRdb, the multiplex PCR reads were re-called with MiXCR into one record per CDR3 protein. The sample has about 24,000 distinct CDR3 sequences, under 40% seen once. Study outcomes and limitations: Tumor specificity was not determined for the expanded TCR clones.

This sequence originates from a donor over 45 with non-small cell lung cancer. Sequencing was performed on PBMCs, taken before or after stereotactic body radiation therapy (not recorded which).

The CDR3 bases are TGTGCCAGCATCCCTCGGAGGGGGACGGCCAAAAACATTCAGTACTTC. Its translation: CASIPRRGTAKNIQYF. The chain links TRBV6-4 to TRBJ2-4; D could derive from TRBD1 or TRBD2 (6 bases each). The CDR3 loop spans 16 amino acids. The germline V gene encodes CDR1 MRHNA and CDR2 SNTAGT. Deletions cut 7 bases from V and 1 base from J, with 17 bases between.